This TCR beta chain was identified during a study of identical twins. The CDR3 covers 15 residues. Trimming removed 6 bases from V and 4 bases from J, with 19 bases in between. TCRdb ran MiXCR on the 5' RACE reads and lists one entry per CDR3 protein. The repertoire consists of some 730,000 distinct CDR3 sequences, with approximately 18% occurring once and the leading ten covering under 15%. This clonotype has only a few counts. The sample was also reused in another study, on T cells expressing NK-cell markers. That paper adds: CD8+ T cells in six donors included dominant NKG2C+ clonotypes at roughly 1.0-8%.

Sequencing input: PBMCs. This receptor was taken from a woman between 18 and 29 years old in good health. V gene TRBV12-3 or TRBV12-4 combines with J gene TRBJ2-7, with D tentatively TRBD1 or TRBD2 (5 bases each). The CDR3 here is CASRLRDVSTYEQYF. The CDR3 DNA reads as TGTGCCAGCAGACTACGGGACGTAAGCACTTACGAGCAGTACTTC.